Following are 27 T cell receptor beta chains from one sample sequenced in a study of shared clonotypes between healthy human individuals. TCRdb's table, derived via immunoSEQ multiplex PCR, lists solely in-frame clones and lacks some. The sample lists roughly 2.5 million clones, around 90% seen once, with roughly 0.14% in the top ten. The sample comprised naive CD4+ T cells sorted from blood. Subset noted: CD45RA+ positively selected. These receptors originate from a man aged 18 to 35 in good health.

This rearrangement joins TRBV6-1 to TRBJ1-3, with a possible D match to TRBD1 (5 bases). Trimming removed 7 bases from V and 0 bases from J, with 10 bases in between. CDR1 is MNHNS, CDR2 SASEGT, per germline. CDR3 length: 14 amino acids. The CDR3 sequence is CASIQGDSGNTIYF. The CDR3 DNA follows: TGTGCCAGCATTCAGGGAGACTCTGGAAACACCATATATTTT.

The rearrangement uses TRBV28 and TRBJ1-6; 7 bases are shared with TRBD1. Losses at the gene ends were 6 bases for V and 7 bases for J; bases not matched to a gene: 6. There are 14 residues in the CDR3. Germline V gene sequence: CDR1 MDHEN, CDR2 SYDVKM. The CDR3 here is CASSSIQGNSPLHF. In nucleotides, the CDR3 is TGTGCCAGCAGCTCGATACAGGGGAATTCACCCCTCCACTTT.

This clone was detected only a few times. The gene calls are TRBV7-9 and TRBJ1-1, with 7 nucleotides matching TRBD1. The J segment lost 12 bases and the V segment lost 4 bases, leaving 8 bases of the junction unmatched. Germline CDR1 is SEHNR and CDR2 is FQNEAQ (reference sequence). This CDR3 contains 12 residues. The CDR3 region has the DNA TGTGCCAGCAGCTCCAGACAGGGTAGGTCTTTCTTT. It encodes CASSSRQGRSFF.

The genes are TRBV5-4 and TRBJ2-1; D remains unclear. The V and J ends lost 0 bases and 5 bases respectively, with 9 bases between them. CDR3 length equals 14 residues. Germline V lookup: CDR1 SGHNT, CDR2 YYREEE (reference sequence). Here the CDR3 reads CASSLDKRNNEQFF. For the CDR3, the DNA is TGTGCCAGCAGCTTGGACAAGAGAAACAATGAGCAGTTCTTC.

The V call is TRBV19, the J call TRBJ1-6; weak D call: TRBD1 (5 bases). V lost 6 bases, J lost 8 bases, and 8 bases lay in between. This CDR3 is built from 12 residues. Germline V gives CDR1 LNHDA, CDR2 SQIVND (reference sequence). This CDR3 reads CASSPGHSPLHF. The DNA for the CDR3 is TGTGCCAGTAGCCCGGGACATTCACCCCTCCACTTT. The variable domain in full, completed from reference TRBV19 and TRBJ1-6, reads DGGITQSPKYLFRKEGQNVTLSCEQNLNHDAMYWYRQDPGQGLRLIYYSQIVNDFQKGDIAEGYSVSREKKESFPLTVTSAQKNPTAFYLCASSPGHSPLHFGNGTRLTVT.

In this sample, this clone turned up once. The genes are TRBV10-3 and TRBJ1-3; 10 nucleotides agree with TRBD1. The germline gives CDR1 ENHRY, CDR2 SYGVKD. The CDR3 is 16 residues long. Trimming cost V 3 bases and J 4 bases; bases outside gene matches: 6. The CDR3 is CAISDPRDRGGNTIYF. In DNA form, the CDR3 reads TGTGCCATCAGTGACCCCCGGGACAGGGGAGGAAACACCATATATTTT.

The V call is TRBV7-2, the J call TRBJ1-1; D not resolved. CDR3 length: 13 residues. V was pared by 5 bases and J by 4 bases, with 11 bases between. Germline V gene data show CDR1 as SGHTA and CDR2 as FQGNSA. The CDR3, as DNA: TGTGCCAGCAGCCCAGCCCCCCGCACTGAAGCTTTCTTT. Protein: CASSPAPRTEAFF.

The chain joins TRBV4-1 to TRBJ2-7; D uncertain. CDR1 MGHRA and CDR2 YSYEKL come from the germline V gene. The germline V and J ends were trimmed by 9 bases and 6 bases, with 18 bases remaining between them. The CDR3 sequence is 13 residues long. The CDR3 loop is CARGWMAESEQYF. The CDR3 nucleotides are TGCGCCAGAGGTTGGATGGCCGAGAGCGAGCAGTACTTC.

The chain's CDR3 is CATSREPVGYEQYF. The DNA for the CDR3 is TGTGCCACCAGCAGAGAACCAGTAGGCTACGAGCAGTACTTC. V is TRBV15 and J is TRBJ2-7; D is unclear. V dropped 0 bases and J dropped 3 bases, with 9 bases sitting between them. The germline gives CDR1 LNHNV, CDR2 YYDKDF (reference sequence). The CDR3 has 14 residues.

Worth noting for this clone: Other DNA variants within this sample encode the same CDR3. The chain links TRBV30 to TRBJ2-5, with D tentatively TRBD2 (5 bases). Deletions cut 0 bases from V and 3 bases from J, with 20 bases between. Germline CDR1 and CDR2: GTSNPN and SVGIG (reference sequence). CDR3 size: 17 residues. CDR3 nucleotide sequence: TGTGCCTGGAGTGTACTTCGGACCAGCGGTCCAGAAGAGACCCAGTACTTC. Its protein is CAWSVLRTSGPEETQYF. The full variable domain, with the rest looked up from reference TRBV30 and TRBJ2-5, is SQTIHQWPATLVQPVGSPLSLECTVEGTSNPNLYWYRQAAGRGLQLLFYSVGIGQISSEVPQNLSASRPQDRQFILSSKKLLLSDSGFYLCAWSVLRTSGPEETQYFGPGTRLLVL.

This clone was counted once. The sample holds other DNA sequences that translate to the same CDR3. The chain links TRBV7-8 to TRBJ1-4; 7 nucleotides line up with TRBD1. Germline values: CDR1 SGHVS, CDR2 FQNEAQ. V lost 3 bases, J lost 8 bases, and 6 bases stayed unmatched. The CDR3 contains 14 residues. CDR3 sequence: CASSLGGGREKLFF. CDR3 coding DNA: TGTGCCAGCAGCTTGGGAGGGGGCAGGGAAAAACTGTTTTTT.

The CDR3 DNA sequence: TGTGCCAGCAGCTTCCGACTAGCGGCCGGGGACGAGCAGTACTTC. This sequence encodes CASSFRLAAGDEQYF. The chain carries TRBV7-9 and TRBJ2-7; 9 bases align to TRBD2. The CDR3 sequence is 15 residues long. From germline, CDR1 is SEHNR and CDR2 FQNEAQ (reference sequence). V lost 3 bases, J lost 5 bases, and 8 bases stayed unmatched.

The V call is TRBV18, the J call TRBJ1-5; D not resolved. Germline CDR1 and CDR2: KGHSH and LQKENI. V was shortened by 5 bases and J by 4 bases, with 12 bases between the two germline ends. This CDR3 is built from 14 residues. The CDR3 coding sequence is TGTGCCAGCTCAACGGACGGGAATAATCAGCCCCAGCATTTT. This codes for CASSTDGNNQPQHF.

The rearrangement joins TRBV4-3 to TRBJ1-4, with 7 bases aligning to TRBD1. The V and J ends lost 3 bases and 5 bases, in that order; junction bases with no gene match: 6. Germline CDR1 and CDR2: LGHNA and YSLEER. The CDR3 totals 15 residues. CDR3 region: CASSHDRAGNEKLFF. The CDR3 DNA reads TGCGCCAGCAGCCACGACAGGGCGGGGAATGAAAAACTGTTTTTT.

V is TRBV10-3 and J is TRBJ1-1; D possibly corresponds to TRBD1 (5 bases). Germline CDR1 and CDR2: ENHRY and SYGVKD. CDR3 length: 13 amino acids. Trimming removed 6 bases from V and 6 bases from J, with 14 bases in between. The CDR3 coding sequence is TGTGCCATCAGCACGGGACCGACCGCTGAAGCTTTCTTT. Encoded protein: CAISTGPTAEAFF.

This clone occurred once. The sample has other DNA sequences that encode this CDR3 too. This chain joins TRBV25-1 and TRBJ2-7; no clear D. The V gene lost 6 bases and the J gene lost 2 bases, with 8 bases spanning the gap. The CDR3 totals 12 residues. The germline V gene has CDR1 MGHDK and CDR2 SYGVNS. CDR3 sequence: CASRGSTYEQYF. The DNA for the CDR3 is TGTGCCAGCAGAGGTTCAACCTACGAGCAGTACTTC.

The rearrangement uses TRBV7-9 and TRBJ2-3, with D perhaps TRBD1 (5 bases). Trimming took off 4 bases at V and 4 bases at J, with 9 bases between the two ends. The CDR3 has 13 amino acids. Germline V gene sequence: CDR1 SEHNR, CDR2 FQNEAQ (reference sequence). The CDR3: CASSYKQADTQYF. The CDR3 region has the DNA TGTGCCAGCAGCTACAAACAGGCAGATACGCAGTATTTT.

In its sample, this clone was seen a few times. Within the sample, other DNA sequences also encode this same CDR3. The rearrangement links TRBV6-5 to TRBJ2-6; TRBD1 aligns across 8 bases. The CDR3 totals 16 residues. The trim removed 0 bases at V and 2 bases at J, leaving 0 bases unmatched. Germline CDR1 and CDR2: MNHEY and SVGAGI. Here the CDR3 DNA reads TGTGCCAGCAGTTACTCGACAGGGGCTGGGGCCAACGTCCTGACTTTC. This gives the protein CASSYSTGAGANVLTF.

The chain's CDR3 is CASSIGSSSTHQPQHF. The CDR3 nucleotides are TGTGCCAGTAGTATAGGATCGAGTAGTACTCATCAGCCCCAGCATTTT. This chain uses TRBV19 with TRBJ1-5; D unresolved. The CDR3 is made up of 16 amino acids. With 1 base removed from V and 5 bases from J, the gap between germline ends came to 15 bases. The germline gives CDR1 LNHDA, CDR2 SQIVND (reference sequence).

This clone was observed once. This specimen includes other DNA sequences encoding the same CDR3. The chain couples TRBV6-5 to TRBJ1-2; 8 bases map to TRBD1. The trim removed 6 bases at V and 4 bases at J, leaving 1 base unmatched. Germline assignment: CDR1 MNHEY and CDR2 SVGAGI. CDR3 size: 12 residues. The CDR3, as DNA: TGTGCCAGCAGGGGGACAGGCTATGGCTACACCTTC. Translated, it gives CASRGTGYGYTF.

Concerning this clone: The same CDR3 can be traced to other DNA sequences in this sample. The gene calls are TRBV7-2 and TRBJ2-7; TRBD2 agrees at 11 bases. Germline CDR1 SGHTA, CDR2 FQGNSA. This CDR3 contains 14 residues. J gave up 4 bases and V 4 bases, and 3 bases lay outside the gene matches. The CDR3 coding sequence is TGTGCCAGCAGCTACCTAGCGGGAGGATACGAGCAGTACTTC. Its protein is CASSYLAGGYEQYF.

The CDR3 reads CAINGLGVGNEQFF. In nucleotides, the CDR3 is TGTGCCATCAACGGACTCGGCGTTGGTAATGAGCAGTTCTTC. This chain connects TRBV10-3 to TRBJ2-1; a possible D gene is TRBD2 (5 bases). The CDR3 is 14 residues long. The V gene lost 7 bases and the J gene lost 7 bases, with 17 bases spanning the gap. CDR1 is ENHRY and CDR2 is SYGVKD in the germline V gene.

The rearrangement joins TRBV6-4 to TRBJ2-1; D ambiguous. Germline V gene lookup returns CDR1 MRHNA and CDR2 SNTAGT. This CDR3 comprises 13 residues. V lost 11 bases, J lost 3 bases, and 14 bases lay in between. The CDR3 DNA reads as TGTGCCTTTTATGGCCACGTCTACAATGAGCAGTTCTTC. Its translation is CAFYGHVYNEQFF.

Here the CDR3 reads CASSYSGFNNSPLHF. In DNA form, the CDR3 reads TGTGCCAGCAGTTACTCAGGGTTCAATAATTCACCCCTCCACTTT. The chain employs TRBV6-5 and TRBJ1-6; no clear D. The CDR3 is 15 amino acids. Deletions cut 0 bases from V and 5 bases from J, with 8 bases between. The germline gives CDR1 MNHEY, CDR2 SVGAGI.

The genes are TRBV5-1 and TRBJ2-1; 8 bases match TRBD1. The CDR3 contains 16 residues. The J segment lost 6 bases and the V segment lost 0 bases, leaving 8 bases of the junction unmatched. Per germline, CDR1 SGHRS and CDR2 YFSETQ. CDR3 bases: TGCGCCAGCAGCTTGGCCACCACAGGGGGAAGCAATGAGCAGTTCTTC. Its protein is CASSLATTGGSNEQFF.

Worth noting for this clone: Other DNA sequences in this sample translate to the same CDR3. V usage is TRBV10-1 and J usage is TRBJ2-3; TRBD2 is a possible D gene (5 bases). V was cut by 0 bases and J by 1 base, with 5 bases left in between. This CDR3 contains 14 residues. Germline V gene lookup returns CDR1 WNHNN and CDR2 SYGVQD (reference sequence). As DNA, the CDR3 is TGCGCCAGCAGTGAGTCGAGGGGCACAGATACGCAGTATTTT. It specifies CASSESRGTDTQYF.

The rearrangement links TRBV7-8 to TRBJ1-5; D is unclear. V was clipped by 5 bases and J by 7 bases, with 12 bases between them. The germline CDR1 and CDR2 sequences are SGHVS and FQNEAQ. The CDR3 spans 13 residues. CDR3 in DNA: TGTGCCAGCAGCACGGTGAATGGACAGCCCCAGCATTTT. It encodes CASSTVNGQPQHF.